Following are 21 T cell receptor beta chains from one sample sequenced in a study of blood T cell repertoires in COVID-19. Assay used: immunoSEQ multiplex PCR; TCRdb lists only in-frame clones, some missing. The sample contains approximately 220,000 clones, 81% of which appear only once. Sequencing was done on a sample of peripheral blood. These TCRs come from an elderly woman with acute or convalescent COVID-19.

The V gene is TRBV19, the J gene TRBJ1-4, with D possibly TRBD1 on 6 matching bases. Per germline, CDR1 LNHDA and CDR2 SQIVND (reference sequence). The CDR3 runs 16 residues. With 1 base removed from V and 5 bases from J, the gap between germline ends came to 14 bases. The CDR3 is CASSIGWDKSNEKLFF. CDR3 coding DNA: TGTGCCAGTAGTATAGGATGGGACAAATCGAATGAAAAACTGTTTTTT.

The chain links TRBV7-9 to TRBJ1-2, with D maybe TRBD1 (5 bases). The V and J ends lost 5 bases and 3 bases respectively, with 10 bases between them. CDR3 length equals 13 residues. The germline V gene encodes CDR1 SEHNR and CDR2 FQNEAQ (reference sequence). The DNA of the CDR3 is TGTGCCAGCAGCAAGGACATGGACTATGGCTACACCTTC. Its translation: CASSKDMDYGYTF.

The chain joins TRBV11-2 to TRBJ2-2; 8 bases agree with TRBD1. Looked up from germline, CDR1 is SGHAT and CDR2 is FQNNGV. Trimming cost V 3 bases and J 5 bases; bases outside gene matches: 8. The CDR3 runs 16 residues. The CDR3 DNA reads as TGTGCCAGCAGCTTCTCTAAGACAGGGGTGACCGGGGAGCTGTTTTTT. Translation: CASSFSKTGVTGELFF.

The chain has TRBV7-9 and TRBJ2-5; D remains unclear. Germline lookup yields CDR1 SEHNR and CDR2 FQNEAQ (reference sequence). Trimming left V 5 bases short and J 1 base short, with 11 bases between. CDR3 length equals 14 residues. In nucleotides, the CDR3 is TGTGCCAGCAGCCGGAAGACAAGCCAAGAGACCCAGTACTTC. This codes for CASSRKTSQETQYF.

The chain joins TRBV5-4 to TRBJ2-1; TRBD2 aligns across 10 bases. The CDR3 consists of 17 residues. Germline CDR1 and CDR2: SGHNT and YYREEE (reference sequence). Unmatched junction bases numbered 7, after V lost 4 bases and J lost 0 bases. The chain's CDR3 is CASSTRTSGISYNEQFF. CDR3 nucleotides: TGTGCCAGCAGCACCCGGACTAGCGGTATCTCCTACAATGAGCAGTTCTTC.

The chain is built from TRBV15 and TRBJ2-5; TRBD2 agrees at 7 bases. CDR1 is LNHNV and CDR2 is YYDKDF in the germline V gene (reference sequence). This CDR3 has 13 amino acids. The V and J ends lost 6 bases and 5 bases, in that order; junction bases with no gene match: 6. The CDR3 loop reads CATSRDYRETQYF. DNA for the CDR3: TGTGCCACCAGTCGGGACTATCGGGAGACCCAGTACTTC. The full variable domain, completed using reference TRBV15 and TRBJ2-5, is DAMVIQNPRYQVTQFGKPVTLSCSQTLNHNVMYWYQQKSSQAPKLLFHYYDKDFNNEADTPDNFQSRRPNTSFCFLDIRSPGLGDTAMYLCATSRDYRETQYFGPGTRLLVL.

This clone appeared a few times. V gene TRBV5-1 combines with J gene TRBJ2-3; TRBD2 might be the D (7 bases). CDR3 length equals 15 residues. Trimming pared 0 bases from V and 4 bases from J, leaving 12 bases between. The germline V gene has CDR1 SGHRS and CDR2 YFSETQ. The CDR3 reads CASSLAGGASDTQYF. CDR3 DNA sequence: TGCGCCAGCAGCTTGGCGGGGGGCGCCTCAGATACGCAGTATTTT.

The chain links TRBV28 to TRBJ2-7; 9 bases are shared with TRBD2. The CDR3 totals 14 residues. V lost 10 bases to trimming and J lost 0 bases; unmatched junction nucleotides: 7. Germline V gene sequence: CDR1 MDHEN, CDR2 SYDVKM. In DNA form, the CDR3 reads TGTGCCATCTTAGCGGGAGCCCCCTCCTACGAGCAGTACTTC. This encodes CAILAGAPSYEQYF.

In this sample, this clone turned up a few times. V is TRBV10-3 and J is TRBJ2-5, with a weak D call TRBD2 (5 bases). V gave up 3 bases and J gave up 2 bases, with 31 bases separating them. Germline CDR1 reads ENHRY; CDR2 reads SYGVKD. The CDR3 runs to 21 residues. The DNA for the CDR3 is TGTGCCATCAGTGATCCGTTCGTACTCCGCGGAGGTCGGCTCGTACAAGAGACCCAGTACTTC. It is translated as CAISDPFVLRGGRLVQETQYF.

The chain carries TRBV30 and TRBJ1-5, with D uncertain. The germline gives CDR1 GTSNPN, CDR2 SVGIG (reference sequence). The CDR3 totals 14 residues. Trimming shortened V by 0 bases and J by 6 bases, and 12 bases separated the two germline ends. CDR3 in DNA: TGTGCCTGGAGTGTACGGTACGCGCGTCAGCCCCAGCATTTT. Amino acid sequence: CAWSVRYARQPQHF.

The CDR3 loop reads CASSAGTSNYGYTF. CDR3 DNA sequence: TGTGCCAGCAGTGCCGGGACATCGAACTATGGCTACACCTTC. V is TRBV6-4 and J is TRBJ1-2, with D possibly TRBD1 on 6 matching bases. Between the trimmed V and J ends, which lost 4 bases and 2 bases, there was a span of 11 bases. This CDR3 spans 14 amino acids. Germline assignment: CDR1 MRHNA and CDR2 SNTAGT.

J is TRBJ2-1 and V is TRBV28, with TRBD2 identical over 13 bases. This CDR3 is built from 17 residues. Germline CDR1 reads MDHEN; CDR2 reads SYDVKM. Trimming at V came to 5 bases and at J to 3 bases, leaving 7 bases not matched to a gene. CDR3 nucleotides: TGTGCCAGCAGTCCCCTCGGACTAGCGGGAGACTACAATGAGCAGTTCTTC. It encodes CASSPLGLAGDYNEQFF.

This sequence joins TRBV11-1 and TRBJ1-4, with D maybe TRBD1 (6 bases). This CDR3 comprises 14 residues. Germline V gene lookup returns CDR1 SGHAT and CDR2 FQDESV (reference sequence). V lost 5 bases to trimming and J lost 7 bases, with 14 bases between them. The CDR3 is CASSQTGLTEKLFF. The CDR3 coding sequence is TGTGCCAGCAGCCAGACAGGTCTTACTGAAAAACTGTTTTTT.

The rearrangement links TRBV19 to TRBJ1-5, with D unresolved. CDR3 size: 13 residues. With 8 bases removed from V and 6 bases from J, the gap between germline ends came to 14 bases. Germline V gene sequence: CDR1 LNHDA, CDR2 SQIVND (reference sequence). DNA for the CDR3: TGTGCCAGTGGGAGGGCCGGGCGTCAGCCCCAGCATTTT. This sequence encodes CASGRAGRQPQHF. Variable domain in full (rest from reference TRBV19 and TRBJ1-5): DGGITQSPKYLFRKEGQNVTLSCEQNLNHDAMYWYRQDPGQGLRLIYYSQIVNDFQKGDIAEGYSVSREKKESFPLTVTSAQKNPTAFYLCASGRAGRQPQHFGDGTRLSIL.

The chain couples TRBV6-6 to TRBJ1-5; D gene unclear. With 2 bases removed from V and 4 bases from J, the gap between germline ends came to 6 bases. CDR3 length: 13 residues. Germline V lookup: CDR1 MNHNY, CDR2 SVGAGI (reference sequence). CDR3 nucleotide sequence: TGTGCCAGCAGTTACCGAGAGAATCAGCCCCAGCATTTT. Translating it yields CASSYRENQPQHF.

This chain joins TRBV5-1 and TRBJ2-7; maybe TRBD2 (5 bases). The ends were cut back, 1 base at V and 5 bases at J, with 7 bases in the middle. CDR3 length: 12 residues. Germline V gene sequence: CDR1 SGHRS, CDR2 YFSETQ. The CDR3 nucleotides are TGCGCCAGCAGCTTGTCGAGGGACGAGCAGTACTTC. Protein product: CASSLSRDEQYF.

There are a few counts of this clone. This chain links TRBV6-1 with TRBJ1-1; unclear D gene. Trimming left V 2 bases short and J 4 bases short, with 8 bases between. Germline V lookup: CDR1 MNHNS, CDR2 SASEGT. The CDR3 extends over 13 amino acids. Written as DNA, the CDR3 is TGTGCCAGCAGTGAACCCAGGCCCACTGAAGCTTTCTTT. Its translation: CASSEPRPTEAFF.

For this clone: The sample has other DNA sequences that encode this CDR3 too. V is TRBV3-1 (or the pseudogene TRBV3-2) and J is TRBJ1-5; the match to TRBD1 covers 7 bases. Germline lookup yields CDR1 LGHDT and CDR2 YNNKEL (reference sequence). The CDR3 is made up of 14 amino acids. V trimming: 5 bases; J trimming: 1 base; junction bases outside the gene matches: 2. The CDR3: CASSLQGSNQPQHF. The CDR3 bases are TGTGCCAGCAGCTTACAGGGGAGCAATCAGCCCCAGCATTTT.

This clone was observed a few times. The chain carries TRBV14 and TRBJ2-6, with a weak D call TRBD2 (5 bases). The CDR3 has 13 residues. V gave up 8 bases and J gave up 0 bases, with 5 bases separating them. Germline V gives CDR1 SGHDN, CDR2 FVKESK. Written as DNA, the CDR3 is TGTGCCAGCCGGGACTCTGGGGCCAACGTCCTGACTTTC. As protein: CASRDSGANVLTF.

This clone was counted ten times or more. The chain combines TRBV28 with TRBJ1-2; D gene ambiguous. The V end lost 1 base, the J end lost 6 bases, and 12 bases lay between the germline ends. The CDR3 has 14 residues. Germline loops: CDR1 MDHEN, CDR2 SYDVKM. The CDR3 region has the DNA TGTGCCAGCAGTTTATTGGGAGCGAACGATGGCTACACCTTC. Its protein product is CASSLLGANDGYTF.

The rearrangement links TRBV6-4 to TRBJ2-3; 8 nucleotides align to TRBD2. V shed 7 bases and J 2 bases; nucleotides not matched to a gene: 17. Germline V CDR1 and CDR2: MRHNA, SNTAGT. The CDR3 contains 18 residues. The CDR3 DNA is TGTGCCAGCAAAAGGGCGTGCCGTGGCGGGAGGCCCACAGATACGCAGTATTTT. It is translated as CASKRACRGGRPTDTQYF.